The T cell receptor (beta chain) described here comes from a study of CD8 T cells in ankylosing spondylitis. This clonotype was observed many times. Its antigen remains unidentified. One entry per CDR3 protein results from TCRdb running MiXCR on the 5' RACE reads. The sample carries 180,000 or so distinct CDR3 sequences, 11% recorded once. The CDR3 extends over 16 amino acids. Germline V gene sequence: CDR1 MNHEY, CDR2 SVGAGI. The germline V and J ends were trimmed by 7 bases and 2 bases, with 20 bases remaining between them. Study-level points and caveats: According to the report, clones linked to the disease were significantly enriched in matched synovial fluid samples taken from ankylosing spondylitis patients. Clones linked with disease were CD8+ and fairly uncommon in the peripheral blood. One TCR beta motif, made up of eight or nine highly homologous variants, appeared characteristic of ankylosing spondylitis blood.

The chain has TRBV6-5 and TRBJ1-2, with D possibly TRBD1 on 6 matching bases. The sample comprised blood, either unsorted or a sorted T cell fraction (not recorded which). The receptor was derived from a male donor with ankylosing spondylitis or in good health (not recorded which). CDR3 in amino acids: CASTHRYLDRNYGYTF. The CDR3 bases are TGTGCCAGCACCCACCGGTACTTGGACAGAAACTATGGCTACACCTTC.